Described below is a single TCR beta chain sequence and its context. Antigen: not known. The record originates from a study of T-cell reconstitution after alpha-beta-depleted transplantation in children. Study-wide points: High day-60 TCRbeta diversity in some patients came from surviving recipient T cells and thymic progenitors. Reportedly, only several hundred clones from non-depleted graft cells drove alpha-beta T-cell counts at about two months. Fresh T-cell production supplied most of the T-cell counts and diversity seen one year after transplant.

The TCRbeta library was prepared with unique molecular identifiers. TCRdb used MiXCR to reprocess the PCR reads, holding one entry per CDR3 protein. The sample contains fewer than 550,000 distinct CDR3 sequences, 11% of which appear only once. Germline loops: CDR1 MNHEY, CDR2 SMNVEV (reference sequence). With V trimmed by 4 bases and J by 1 base, 17 bases remained unmatched. The CDR3 length is 20 residues. This specimen was PBMCs, mostly from graft donor cells, taken 180 days after TCRalphabeta/CD19-depleted stem cell transplant. V gene TRBV27 combines with J gene TRBJ1-5; 9 nucleotides agree with TRBD1. The clonotype was recovered from a female patient aged 2-9 years who had a stem cell transplant for aplastic anemia, so the T cells may come from the graft donor. The CDR3 nucleotides read TGTGCCAGCAGTTCTCTACGCCGGGACAGGGAGTCGAGGAGCAATCAGCCCCAGCATTTT. Amino acids: CASSSLRRDRESRSNQPQHF.